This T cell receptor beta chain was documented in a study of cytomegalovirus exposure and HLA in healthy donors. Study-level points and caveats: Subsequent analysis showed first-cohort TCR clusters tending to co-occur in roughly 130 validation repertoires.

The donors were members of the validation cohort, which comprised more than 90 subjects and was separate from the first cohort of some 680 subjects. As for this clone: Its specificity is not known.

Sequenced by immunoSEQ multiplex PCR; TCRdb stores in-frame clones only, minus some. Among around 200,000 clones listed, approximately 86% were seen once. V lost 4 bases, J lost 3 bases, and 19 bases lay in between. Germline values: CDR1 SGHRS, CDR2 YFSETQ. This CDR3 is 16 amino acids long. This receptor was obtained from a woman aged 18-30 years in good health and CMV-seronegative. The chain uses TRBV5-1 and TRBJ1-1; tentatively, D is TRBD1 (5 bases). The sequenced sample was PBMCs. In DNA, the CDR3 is TGCGCCAGCAGCCCGGGACTGTTAAGTCCGGACACTGAAGCTTTCTTT. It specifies CASSPGLLSPDTEAFF.